These T cell receptor beta chains were read from a single sample in a study of CD8+ T cells in alopecia areata. Some clones are missing from TCRdb's copy, which holds only in-frame ones; the method was immunoSEQ multiplex PCR. The repertoire has about 270,000 clones, around 64% of them found once; the top ten carry 0.75% to 0.95%. This specimen was CD4+ T cells sorted from blood, taken at roughly week 53, from a patient treated with tofacitinib. These receptors were taken from a human donor with alopecia areata. Both conserved end residues are part of each CDR3. A D gene is named only where the DNA matches it firmly. Where a row states a size, it is once, few, many or the class of an expanded clone; other rows omit it.

TRBJ2-7 | TRBD2 | TRBV5-6 | . | TGTGCCAGCAGCTCTCCTAGCGGGGGACCTTACGAGCAGTACTTC | CASSSPSGGPYEQYF
TRBJ1-5 | TRBD1 | TRBV6-5 | . | TGTGCCAGCAGTTACTACAGGGGGCAGCCCCAGCATTTT | CASSYYRGQPQHF
TRBJ2-5 | TRBD1 | TRBV29-1 | few | TGCAGCGGGACTACCTTCAGGGGGCGCGGAGAGACCCAGTACTTC | CSGTTFRGRGETQYF
TRBJ2-3 | TRBD2 | TRBV11-2 | . | TGTGCCAGCAGCTTTATGTGGCGGGAGAGCACAGATACGCAGTATTTT | CASSFMWRESTDTQYF
TRBJ2-7 | . | TRBV4-3 | once | TGCGCCAGCAGCCAAGATCTTCCCTTGACCTACGAGCAGTACTTC | CASSQDLPLTYEQYF
TRBJ2-7 | TRBD1 | TRBV29-1 | . | TGCAGCGTTGAGGACAGGGGTTCCTACGAGCAGTACTTC | CSVEDRGSYEQYF
TRBJ1-1 | . | TRBV7-2 | . | TGTGCCAGCAGCGCCGTTAAGCAGATCGAGTTACATTTCTTT | CASSAVKQIELHFF
TRBJ2-5 | TRBD1 | TRBV29-1 | few | TGCAGCGTTGAAGATCGAGGCAGGGGGCGCCCGGAGACCCAGTACTTC | CSVEDRGRGRPETQYF
TRBJ1-3 | TRBD1 | TRBV30 | . | TGTGCCTGGAGCGCAGGGGGCCAGGGAAACACCATATATTTT | CAWSAGGQGNTIYF
TRBJ2-7 | TRBD1 | TRBV7-3 | . | TGTGCCAGCAGCCCCAGACAGGGGCTCCCTAGCAAGCAGTACTTC | CASSPRQGLPSKQYF
TRBJ2-1 | TRBD2 | TRBV9 | . | TGTGCCAGCAGCGGCAATCCGGGACTAGCGGGGAATGAGCAGTTCTTC | CASSGNPGLAGNEQFF
TRBJ2-1 | TRBD2 | TRBV7-8 | . | TGTGCCAGCAGCCCCCCACCGCGGGGGGCCGAGCAGTTCTTC | CASSPPPRGAEQFF
TRBJ2-5 | TRBD2 | TRBV6-5 | . | TGTGCCAGCAGCCTTAGCGGGGGAGAGACCCAGTACTTC | CASSLSGGETQYF
TRBJ1-6 | TRBD1 | TRBV10-3 | many | TGTGCCATCAGTGATATAGGACAGGGGCCTTCACCCCTCCACTTT | CAISDIGQGPSPLHF
TRBJ2-2 | . | TRBV5-1 | few | TGCGCCAGCAGGGCACAGAACACCGGGGAGCTGTTTTTT | CASRAQNTGELFF
TRBJ1-1 | TRBD1 | TRBV29-1 | . | TGCAGCGTTGGACAGGGGGTCGTCACTGAAGCTTTCTTT | CSVGQGVVTEAFF
TRBJ1-3 | . | TRBV30 | . | TGTGCCTGGACTAACGGAAACACCATATATTTT | CAWTNGNTIYF
TRBJ2-7 | . | TRBV7-9 | . | TGTGCCAGCAGCTTTACAGGGTCCTACGAGCAGTACTTC | CASSFTGSYEQYF
TRBJ2-7 | . | TRBV23-1 | . | TGCGCCAGCAGTCGGGAAACTGTTGTTAGCTCCTACGAGCAGTACTTC | CASSRETVVSSYEQYF
TRBJ1-6 | . | TRBV30 | . | TGTGCCTGGAGGCTCCGCATGGGGCTAGGTTCACCCCTCCACTTT | CAWRLRMGLGSPLHF
TRBJ1-5 | TRBD1 | TRBV15 | . | TGTGCCACCAGCCGGACAGGTATATTTAGTCAGCCCCAGCATTTT | CATSRTGIFSQPQHF
TRBJ2-3 | TRBD2 | TRBV7-6 | . | TGTGCCAGCAGCTTATCCTCGCGGGGGGACGCAGATACGCAGTATTTT | CASSLSSRGDADTQYF
TRBJ2-1 | . | TRBV18 | . | TGTGCCAGCTCCCAGTCCGGGAATGAGCAGTTCTTC | CASSQSGNEQFF
TRBJ2-5 | TRBD1 | TRBV4-3 | once | TGCGCCAGCAGCCTGGACAGGGGGATGGAGACCCAGTACTTC | CASSLDRGMETQYF
TRBJ1-1 | TRBD1 | TRBV15 | few | TGTGCCACCAGCAGAGCAGGGGGCTCGAACACTGAAGCTTTCTTT | CATSRAGGSNTEAFF
TRBJ2-1 | TRBD1 | TRBV5-1 | . | TGCGCCAGCAGCCCACAGGGGGCCTTAGTGATCTTC | CASSPQGALVIF
TRBJ2-5 | . | TRBV7-9 | . | TGTGCCAGCAGCTTACGGACAGCCCAAGAGACCCAGTACTTC | CASSLRTAQETQYF
TRBJ2-1 | TRBD2 | TRBV9 | . | TGTGCCAGCAGCGCGCCGGGACTAGCGAGAAATGAGCAGTTCTTC | CASSAPGLARNEQFF
TRBJ2-1 | . | TRBV20-1 | . | TGCAGTGCTAGTCTGTCACAGCAGTTCTTC | CSASLSQQFF
TRBJ1-1 | TRBD1 | TRBV7-8 | once | TGTGCCAGCAGCCTTTGGACAGGGGAGGAAACTGAAGCTTTCTTT | CASSLWTGEETEAFF
TRBJ1-4 | TRBD1 | TRBV30 | . | TGTGCCTGGGGAGCCGGGACAGGGAATGAAAAACTGTTTTTT | CAWGAGTGNEKLFF
TRBJ2-1 | . | TRBV18 | . | TGTGCCAGCTCACCACAGGGTTCCTACAATGAGCAGTTCTTC | CASSPQGSYNEQFF
TRBJ2-2 | . | TRBV6-6 | . | TGTGCCAGCAGTACGAACACCGGGGAGCTGTTTTTT | CASSTNTGELFF
TRBJ2-2 | . | TRBV5-1 | few | TGCGCCAGCAGCTTGGAAGGGTTCAACACCGGGGAGCTGTTTTTT | CASSLEGFNTGELFF
TRBJ2-5 | TRBD1 | TRBV27 | . | TGTGCCAGCACGCTGACAGGGGCTTTCCAAGAGACCCAGTACTTC | CASTLTGAFQETQYF
TRBJ2-3 | . | TRBV7-7 | . | TGTGCTAGCAGCCCAGGAGGTGGACCGGCAGATACGCAGTATTTT | CASSPGGGPADTQYF
TRBJ1-1 | . | TRBV5-1 | . | TGCGCCAGCAGCGTTTCGGGGTTGAACACTGAAGCTTTCTTT | CASSVSGLNTEAFF
TRBJ2-3 | TRBD2 | TRBV7-2 | . | TGTGCCAGCAGCTTAAGTAGAACTAGCGGGACTGGAGCGTATACGCAGTATTTT | CASSLSRTSGTGAYTQYF
TRBJ1-1 | . | TRBV4-3 | . | TGCGCCAGCAGCCGCTCGTTATTGGGCACTGAAGCTTTCTTT | CASSRSLLGTEAFF
TRBJ2-7 | TRBD1 | TRBV29-1 | . | TGCAGCGTACAGGACAGGGAGAATCTCTACGAGCAGTACTTC | CSVQDRENLYEQYF
TRBJ2-3 | TRBD2 | TRBV30 | once | TGTGCCTGGAGTGTAAGGACTTGGGGGGGAGACAGCACAGATACGCAGTATTTT | CAWSVRTWGGDSTDTQYF
TRBJ2-6 | . | TRBV30 | . | TGTGCCTGGCTCAGGGTATCCGGGGCCAACGTCCTGACTTTC | CAWLRVSGANVLTF
TRBJ1-5 | . | TRBV2 | . | TGTGCCAGCAGTGTGGGTATCAATCAGCCCCAGCATTTT | CASSVGINQPQHF
TRBJ2-1 | . | TRBV5-6 | . | TGTGCCAGCAGCTTTTCTAGGAATGAGCAGTTCTTC | CASSFSRNEQFF
TRBJ2-7 | TRBD2 | TRBV5-1 | once | TGCGCCAGCACCCCGCGCGGTAGCGGGTCCTACGAGCAGTACTTC | CASTPRGSGSYEQYF
TRBJ2-7 | . | TRBV15 | . | TGTGCCACCAGCAGCTTACTAGCCGCCTCAGGGGAGCAGTACTTC | CATSSLLAASGEQYF
TRBJ1-4 | TRBD1 | TRBV7-2 | . | TGTGCCAGCAGCAGGGACAGGGGGAAGGGTGAAAAACTGTTTTTT | CASSRDRGKGEKLFF
TRBJ2-1 | TRBD2 | TRBV27 | few | TGTGCCAGCAGACCCTTCCGTAGCGGGGACTACAATGAGCAGTTCTTC | CASRPFRSGDYNEQFF
TRBJ1-4 | . | TRBV25-1 | . | TGTGCCAGCAGTAAACAGCATGAAAAACTGTTTTTT | CASSKQHEKLFF
TRBJ1-2 | . | TRBV4-3 | few | TGCGCCAGCAGCCAAGATGTCTGGGAGGGCTACACCTTC | CASSQDVWEGYTF
TRBJ1-6 | . | TRBV7-2 | . | TGTGCCAGCAGCTTAGGGAACGGGAATTCTTCACCCCTCCACTTT | CASSLGNGNSSPLHF
TRBJ1-6 | TRBD1 | TRBV2 | . | TGTGCCAGCAAAGAAGGGACAGTGGGATCACCCCTCCACTTT | CASKEGTVGSPLHF
TRBJ1-5 | . | TRBV30 | few | TGTGCCTGGAGTAACAGGGACAATCAGCCCCAGCATTTT | CAWSNRDNQPQHF
TRBJ2-5 | . | TRBV5-1 | . | TGCGCCAGCAGCTTGGGACAGCAACAAGAGACCCAGTACTTC | CASSLGQQQETQYF